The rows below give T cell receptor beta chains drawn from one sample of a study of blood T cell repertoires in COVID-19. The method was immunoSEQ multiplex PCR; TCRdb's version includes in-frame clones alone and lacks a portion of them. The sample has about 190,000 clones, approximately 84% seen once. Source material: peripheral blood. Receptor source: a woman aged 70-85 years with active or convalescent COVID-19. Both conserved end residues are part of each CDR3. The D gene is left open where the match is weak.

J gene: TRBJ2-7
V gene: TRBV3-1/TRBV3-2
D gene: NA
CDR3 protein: CASSQSHEQYF

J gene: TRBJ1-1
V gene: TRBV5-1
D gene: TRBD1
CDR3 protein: CASSLGQDTEAFF

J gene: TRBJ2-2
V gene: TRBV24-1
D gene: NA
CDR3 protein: CATSDWAVNTGELFF

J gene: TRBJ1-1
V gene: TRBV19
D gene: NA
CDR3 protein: CASSRALGGAYTEAFF

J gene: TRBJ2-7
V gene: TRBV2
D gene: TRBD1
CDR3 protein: CASSAQGIYEQYF

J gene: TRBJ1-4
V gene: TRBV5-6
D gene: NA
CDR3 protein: CASSLGQSGEKLFF

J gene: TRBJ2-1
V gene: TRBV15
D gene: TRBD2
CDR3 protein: CATSRGLAGVDEQFF

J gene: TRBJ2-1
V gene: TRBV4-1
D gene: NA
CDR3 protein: CASSQDPPAAARSKYNEQFF

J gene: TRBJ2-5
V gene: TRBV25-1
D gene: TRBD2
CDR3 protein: CASSESGGGVRETQYF

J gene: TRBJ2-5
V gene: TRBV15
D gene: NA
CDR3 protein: CATSRDTGLTTQYF

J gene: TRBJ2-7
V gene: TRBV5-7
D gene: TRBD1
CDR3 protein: CASSSSGTGTPYEQYF

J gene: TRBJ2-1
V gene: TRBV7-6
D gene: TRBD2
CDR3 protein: CASSYPGLVEQFF

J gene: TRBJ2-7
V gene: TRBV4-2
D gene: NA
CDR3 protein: CASSQRLNTYEQYF

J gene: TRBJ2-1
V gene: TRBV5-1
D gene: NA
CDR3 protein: CASSSRRSEQFF

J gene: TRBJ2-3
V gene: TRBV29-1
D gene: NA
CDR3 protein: CSVERDTDTQYF

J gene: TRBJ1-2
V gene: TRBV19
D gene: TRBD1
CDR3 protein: CASSQRTGGYTF

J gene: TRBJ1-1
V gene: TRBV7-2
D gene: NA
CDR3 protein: CASSLEAGNTEAFF

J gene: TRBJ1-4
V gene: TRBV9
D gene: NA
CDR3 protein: CASSAYGGTNEKLFF

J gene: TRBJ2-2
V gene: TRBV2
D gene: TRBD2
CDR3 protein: CASSEPSGNTGELFF

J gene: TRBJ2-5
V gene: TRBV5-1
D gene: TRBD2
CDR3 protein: CASSLLAGGSETQYF

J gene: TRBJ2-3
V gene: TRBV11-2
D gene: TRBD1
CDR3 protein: CASSLGDRGITDTQYF

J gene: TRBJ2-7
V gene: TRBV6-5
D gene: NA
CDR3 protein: CASSHGYFSYEQYF

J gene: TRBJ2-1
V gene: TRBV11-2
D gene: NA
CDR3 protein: CASRTTRTYNEQFF

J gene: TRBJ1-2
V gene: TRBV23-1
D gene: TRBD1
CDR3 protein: CASSQSVGEGTGVRGEGIYGYTF

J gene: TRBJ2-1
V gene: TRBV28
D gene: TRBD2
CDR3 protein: CASSSIAGSLYNEQFF

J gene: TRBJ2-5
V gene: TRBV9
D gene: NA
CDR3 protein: CASSVATGKETQYF

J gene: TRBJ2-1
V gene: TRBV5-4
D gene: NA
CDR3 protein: CASSLDSYSYNEQFF

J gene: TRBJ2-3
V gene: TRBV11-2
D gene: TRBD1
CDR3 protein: CASSLGQGTDTQYF

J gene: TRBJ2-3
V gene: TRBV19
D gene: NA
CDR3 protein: CATQSRGTDTQYF

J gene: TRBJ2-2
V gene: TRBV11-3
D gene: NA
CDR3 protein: CASSLNFGGGGTGELFF

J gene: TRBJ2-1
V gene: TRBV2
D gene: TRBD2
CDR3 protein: CASRLGLAGGHNEQFF

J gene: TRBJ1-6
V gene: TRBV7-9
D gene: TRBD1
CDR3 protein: CASSSGRGPGNSPLHF

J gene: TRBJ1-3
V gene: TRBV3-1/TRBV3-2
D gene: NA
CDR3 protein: CASSQVRSSGNTIYF

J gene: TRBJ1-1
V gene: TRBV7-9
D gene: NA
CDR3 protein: CASSLVGGAEAFF

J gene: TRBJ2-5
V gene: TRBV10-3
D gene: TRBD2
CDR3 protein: CAISGSLAHQETQYF

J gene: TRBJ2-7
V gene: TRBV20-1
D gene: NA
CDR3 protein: CSARGTGEQYF

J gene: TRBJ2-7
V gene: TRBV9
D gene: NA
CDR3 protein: CASSVAGQSYEQYF

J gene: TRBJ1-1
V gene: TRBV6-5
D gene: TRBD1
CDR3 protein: CASSYRDRGHTEAFF

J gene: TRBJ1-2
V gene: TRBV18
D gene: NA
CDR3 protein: CASSPGLQGPRGYTF

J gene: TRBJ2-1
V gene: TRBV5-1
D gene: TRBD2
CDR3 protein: CASSWTISGTGGLAGGADEQFF

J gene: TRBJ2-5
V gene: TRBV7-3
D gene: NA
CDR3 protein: CASSSTALETQYF